Here is one T cell receptor (beta chain) with its context. Its matching antigen is unknown. The CDR3 is 12 amino acids. Per germline, CDR1 SNHLY and CDR2 FYNNEI. Germline trimming cut 6 bases from V and 6 bases from J; bases unmatched to any gene: 2. The data originate from a study of brain metastases from non-small cell lung cancer. Overall study findings and caveats: Expanded T-cell clones appeared in around 68% of brain metastases over primaries. Brain metastases had lower T-cell infiltration than primary tumors.

The assay was immunoSEQ multiplex PCR, and TCRdb's table has in-frame clones only and misses some. The data show roughly 3,000 clones, about four fifths seen once. The J gene is TRBJ2-7, the V gene TRBV2, with 10 bases matching TRBD2. This TCR came from a donor at least 40 years old with non-small cell lung cancer. The specimen was primary lung tumor tissue. In DNA form, the CDR3 reads TGTGCCAGCAGACTAGCGGGGCTCGAGCAGTACTTC. The encoded protein is CASRLAGLEQYF.